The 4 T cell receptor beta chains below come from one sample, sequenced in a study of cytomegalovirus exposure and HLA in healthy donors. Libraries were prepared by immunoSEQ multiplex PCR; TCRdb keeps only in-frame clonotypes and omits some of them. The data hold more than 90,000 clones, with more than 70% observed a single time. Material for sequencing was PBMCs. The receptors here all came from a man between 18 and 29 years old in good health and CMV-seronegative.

The CDR3 DNA is TGTGCCAGCAGTACCCGGGGATTAGGTTGGTACGAGCAGTACTTC. Amino acid sequence: CASSTRGLGWYEQYF. This rearrangement joins TRBV6-1 to TRBJ2-7, with D possibly matching TRBD2 (5 bases). This CDR3 has 15 amino acids. Trimming cost V 5 bases and J 4 bases, with 18 bases left between them. Germline CDR1 MNHNS, CDR2 SASEGT.

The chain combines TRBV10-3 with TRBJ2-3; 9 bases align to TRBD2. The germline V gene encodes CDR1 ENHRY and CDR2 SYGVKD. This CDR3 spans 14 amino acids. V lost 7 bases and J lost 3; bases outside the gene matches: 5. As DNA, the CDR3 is TGTGCCATCACTAAAGCGGGAGGAACAGATACGCAGTATTTT. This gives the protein CAITKAGGTDTQYF.

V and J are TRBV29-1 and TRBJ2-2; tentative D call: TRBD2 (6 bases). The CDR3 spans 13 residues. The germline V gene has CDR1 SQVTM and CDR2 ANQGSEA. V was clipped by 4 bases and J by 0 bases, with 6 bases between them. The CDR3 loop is CSVGGANTGELFF. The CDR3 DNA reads TGCAGCGTTGGCGGGGCGAACACCGGGGAGCTGTTTTTT.

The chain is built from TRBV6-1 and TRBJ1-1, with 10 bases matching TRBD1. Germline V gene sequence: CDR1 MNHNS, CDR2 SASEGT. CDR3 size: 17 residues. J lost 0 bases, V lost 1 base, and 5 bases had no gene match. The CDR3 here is CASSEDRGTGVNTEAFF. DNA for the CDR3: TGTGCCAGCAGTGAAGATAGGGGGACAGGGGTGAACACTGAAGCTTTCTTT.